This passage covers 31 T cell receptor beta chains from one sample sequenced in a study of blood T cell repertoires in COVID-19. Sequencing was performed with immunoSEQ multiplex PCR; in TCRdb, only in-frame clones are kept and a portion is missing. Here the sample spans approximately 150,000 clones, 87% being singletons. The source material was peripheral blood. These receptors originate from a woman aged 45-59 years with acute or convalescent COVID-19.

CDR3 loop: CASSPQGLIAGNTIYF. In DNA form, the CDR3 reads TGTGCCAGCAGCCCCCAGGGGCTCATCGCTGGAAACACCATATATTTT. The chain uses TRBV7-9 and TRBJ1-3; D might be TRBD1 (6 bases). Looked up from germline, CDR1 is SEHNR and CDR2 is FQNEAQ (reference sequence). The CDR3 loop spans 16 amino acids. Trimming left V 5 bases short and J 2 bases short, with 16 bases between. The complete variable domain, with remaining parts taken from reference TRBV7-9 and TRBJ1-3, reads DTGVSQNPRHKITKRGQNVTFRCDPISEHNRLYWYRQTLGQGPEFLTYFQNEAQLEKSRLLSDRFSAERPKGSFSTLEIQRTEQGDSAMYLCASSPQGLIAGNTIYFGEGSWLTVV.

This sequence joins TRBV14 and TRBJ1-2; D unclear. CDR1 SGHDN and CDR2 FVKESK come from the germline V gene. V was pared by 1 base and J by 8 bases, with 11 bases between. The CDR3 has 13 residues. CDR3 nucleotide sequence: TGTGCCAGCAGCCAAGGGCGGCGGGCGGGCTACACCTTC. This gives the protein CASSQGRRAGYTF.

The V and J genes are TRBV4-1 and TRBJ1-2, with D hard to call. There are 15 residues in the CDR3. CDR1 is MGHRA, CDR2 YSYEKL, per germline. V was trimmed by 3 bases and J by 5 bases, leaving 16 bases between them. CDR3: CASSHFRAMEYGYTF. The CDR3 DNA reads as TGCGCCAGCAGCCATTTCAGAGCGATGGAGTATGGCTACACCTTC.

This chain connects TRBV24-1 to TRBJ2-1, with a possible D match to TRBD2 (5 bases). V was cut by 9 bases and J by 0 bases, with 11 bases left in between. Germline loops: CDR1 KGHDR, CDR2 SFDVKD. The CDR3 is 14 residues long. CDR3 loop: CATARRSSYNEQFF. The CDR3 DNA reads as TGTGCCACCGCCCGGAGGTCCTCCTACAATGAGCAGTTCTTC.

A single count supports this clone. The chain recombines TRBV6-5 with TRBJ2-7; D is possibly TRBD1 (6 bases). V was clipped by 6 bases and J by 0 bases, with 15 bases between them. The CDR3 consists of 15 residues. Germline CDR1 reads MNHEY; CDR2 reads SVGAGI. The CDR3 nucleotides are TGTGCCAGCAGGGGGGCGGAGACCACCTCCTACGAGCAGTACTTC. Amino acids: CASRGAETTSYEQYF.

V gene TRBV11-3 combines with J gene TRBJ2-1, with 10 bases identical to TRBD2. The CDR3 is 14 residues long. Germline-derived CDR1 and CDR2 are SGHNT and YENEEA. J lost 5 bases, V lost 6 bases, and 4 bases had no gene match. Written as DNA, the CDR3 is TGTGCCAGCAGGCCTAGCGGGGGTCACAATGAGCAGTTCTTC. Protein: CASRPSGGHNEQFF.

This clone was recorded once. J is TRBJ1-1 and V is TRBV7-6; 8 nucleotides align to TRBD1. The V gene end was trimmed by 11 bases and the J gene end by 3 bases; junction bases not matched to a gene: 8. CDR3 length: 13 amino acids. Germline V gene data show CDR1 as SGHVS and CDR2 as FNYEAQ. CDR3 nucleotide sequence: TGTGCCTGGAACGACAGGGGAGACACTGAAGCTTTCTTT. This translates into CAWNDRGDTEAFF.

The genes are TRBV7-3 and TRBJ1-2, with D unresolved. V was cut by 5 bases and J by 7 bases, with 14 bases left in between. This CDR3 contains 13 residues. The germline CDR1 and CDR2 sequences are SGHTA and FQGTGA. CDR3 region: CASSTSRDSGYTF. The CDR3 DNA sequence: TGTGCCAGCAGCACCTCGAGGGATTCTGGCTACACCTTC.

The chain recombines TRBV4-2 with TRBJ2-7; possible D gene TRBD1, 5 bases. CDR1 and CDR2 from the germline V gene are LGHNA and YNFKEQ. The CDR3 is made up of 14 amino acids. The V end lost 0 bases, the J end lost 6 bases, and 12 bases lay between the germline ends. CDR3: CASSQDQGLGEQYF. The CDR3 DNA sequence: TGTGCCAGCAGCCAAGATCAGGGTTTGGGCGAGCAGTACTTC.

The rearrangement links TRBV6-5 to TRBJ2-7; 10 bases are shared with TRBD1. The V and J ends lost 2 bases and 7 bases, in that order; junction bases with no gene match: 11. Germline V gene data show CDR1 as MNHEY and CDR2 as SVGAGI. CDR3 size: 16 residues. The CDR3 region is CASSYQVGQGQKEQYF. Here the CDR3 DNA reads TGTGCCAGCAGTTACCAGGTGGGACAGGGGCAGAAAGAGCAGTACTTC.

The rearrangement joins TRBV19 to TRBJ1-2; no clear D gene. Germline loops: CDR1 LNHDA, CDR2 SQIVND (reference sequence). The CDR3 runs 13 residues. V dropped 8 bases and J dropped 7 bases, with 17 bases sitting between them. The CDR3 nucleotides read TGTGCCAGTTTTTTAAGGGAGGTGGGTGGCTACACCTTC. It specifies CASFLREVGGYTF.

The V and J genes are TRBV28 and TRBJ2-4, with D tentatively TRBD2 (6 bases). Trimming took off 7 bases at V and 0 bases at J, with 16 bases between the two ends. CDR1 and CDR2 (germline): MDHEN, SYDVKM. The CDR3 totals 16 residues. The DNA for the CDR3 is TGTGCCAGCAACCCGGGGAGGTGGCTAGCCAAAAACATTCAGTACTTC. Translation gives CASNPGRWLAKNIQYF.

The chain links TRBV4-1 to TRBJ1-5; 9 positions agree with TRBD1. Germline values: CDR1 MGHRA, CDR2 YSYEKL. After removal of 4 bases from V and 0 bases from J, the junction contained 7 bases not matched to a gene. The CDR3 is made up of 17 amino acids. The CDR3 DNA is TGCGCCAGCAGCCCTTATCCGGGACAGGGTAGCAATCAGCCCCAGCATTTT. Translated: CASSPYPGQGSNQPQHF.

The genes are TRBV10-3 and TRBJ1-2; TRBD1 agrees at 8 bases. V lost 0 bases to trimming and J lost 3 bases; unmatched junction nucleotides: 9. This CDR3 spans 17 amino acids. The V gene's germline CDR1 is ENHRY and CDR2 SYGVKD. CDR3 nucleotides: TGTGCCATCAGTGAGTCAATGGGTCAGGGGGCTGACTATGGCTACACCTTC. This sequence encodes CAISESMGQGADYGYTF.

V and J are TRBV18 and TRBJ1-1, with D possibly matching TRBD1 (5 bases). This CDR3 spans 15 amino acids. Germline CDR1 reads KGHSH; CDR2 reads LQKENI. Trimming left V 2 bases short and J 1 base short, with 11 bases between. CDR3 nucleotide sequence: TGTGCCAGCTCACCATGGAGGGACGGGAACACTGAAGCTTTCTTT. Translating it yields CASSPWRDGNTEAFF.

The gene calls are TRBV7-9 and TRBJ2-1; TRBD2 matches at 7 bases. The germline V gene encodes CDR1 SEHNR and CDR2 FQNEAQ (reference sequence). The trim removed 4 bases at V and 2 bases at J, leaving 5 bases unmatched. The CDR3 contains 15 residues. The CDR3: CASSSIGTTYNEQFF. DNA of the CDR3: TGTGCCAGCAGCTCAATCGGGACTACCTACAATGAGCAGTTCTTC. Combining the CDR3 with reference TRBV7-9 and TRBJ2-1 gives the whole variable domain DTGVSQNPRHKITKRGQNVTFRCDPISEHNRLYWYRQTLGQGPEFLTYFQNEAQLEKSRLLSDRFSAERPKGSFSTLEIQRTEQGDSAMYLCASSSIGTTYNEQFFGPGTRLTVL.

The count of this clone is one. The chain carries TRBV19 and TRBJ2-7; D remains unclear. CDR1 and CDR2 (germline): LNHDA, SQIVND (reference sequence). The CDR3 covers 15 residues. V gave up 4 bases and J gave up 3 bases, with 16 bases separating them. CDR3 protein: CASSTDRVRGYEQYF. The CDR3 nucleotides read TGTGCCAGTAGTACTGACCGGGTCCGTGGCTACGAGCAGTACTTC.

This chain connects TRBV7-2 to TRBJ2-1, with 10 bases aligning to TRBD2. The germline gives CDR1 SGHTA, CDR2 FQGNSA. The CDR3 is 15 residues long. V was clipped by 5 bases and J by 3 bases; unmatched bases: 4. The chain's CDR3 is CASSLSSGGYNEQFF. In DNA, the CDR3 is TGTGCCAGCAGCCTTTCTAGCGGGGGCTACAATGAGCAGTTCTTC.

The V call is TRBV9, the J call TRBJ1-1; D unclear. With 4 bases removed from V and 1 base from J, the gap between germline ends came to 14 bases. CDR3 length: 15 amino acids. Germline lookup yields CDR1 SGDLS and CDR2 YYNGEE. The CDR3 sequence: CASSFTPRGNTEAFF. CDR3 in DNA: TGTGCCAGCAGCTTTACGCCTCGAGGGAACACTGAAGCTTTCTTT. Full variable domain (missing parts from reference TRBV9 and TRBJ1-1): DSGVTQTPKHLITATGQRVTLRCSPRSGDLSVYWYQQSLDQGLQFLIQYYNGEERAKGNILERFSAQQFPDLHSELNLSSLELGDSALYFCASSFTPRGNTEAFFGQGTRLTVV.

The genes are TRBV30 and TRBJ2-1; TRBD2 matches at 11 bases. Losses at the gene ends were 3 bases for V and 10 bases for J; bases not matched to a gene: 8. This CDR3 spans 14 amino acids. CDR1 and CDR2 from the germline V gene are GTSNPN and SVGIG (reference sequence). In DNA form, the CDR3 reads TGTGCCTGGAGGGTCCTAGCGGGAGGAATAGAGCAGTTCTTC. This translates into CAWRVLAGGIEQFF.

The V gene is TRBV7-3, the J gene TRBJ2-6; no reliable D call. Looked up from germline, CDR1 is SGHTA and CDR2 is FQGTGA. V lost 3 bases and J lost 12, with 12 bases in between. The CDR3 has 13 amino acids. The CDR3 spells CASSFYGSGVLTF. CDR3 in DNA: TGTGCCAGCAGCTTCTACGGTTCAGGCGTCCTGACTTTC. The variable domain in full, completed from reference TRBV7-3 and TRBJ2-6, reads GAGVSQTPSNKVTEKGKYVELRCDPISGHTALYWYRQSLGQGPEFLIYFQGTGAADDSGLPNDRFFAVRPEGSVSTLKIQRTERGDSAVYLCASSFYGSGVLTFGAGSRLTVL.

The V and J genes are TRBV7-6 and TRBJ2-1, with 11 bases that match TRBD2. The CDR3 contains 15 residues. Germline V gene sequence: CDR1 SGHVS, CDR2 FNYEAQ. Germline trimming cut 2 bases from V and 9 bases from J; bases unmatched to any gene: 6. The CDR3 DNA reads as TGTGCCAGCAGCTTATTAGCGGGGGGGAGGACTGAGCAGTTCTTC. This translates into CASSLLAGGRTEQFF.

Concerning this clone: A junction boundary mismatches the germline segment, possibly from a read error. The chain has TRBV7-2 and TRBJ1-1, with a possible D match to TRBD1 (6 bases). From germline, CDR1 is SGHTA and CDR2 FQGNSA. This CDR3 spans 15 amino acids. The CDR3 region is CASSQRQVPNAEAFF. CDR3 nucleotides: TGTGCCAGCAGCCAGCGACAGGTACCGAACGCTGAAGCTTTCTTT.

This clone was detected once. V and J are TRBV29-1 and TRBJ2-7; a possible D gene is TRBD1 (5 bases). The CDR3 has 13 residues. Trimming took 4 bases from V and 4 from J, leaving 14 bases between them. Germline lookup yields CDR1 SQVTM and CDR2 ANQGSEA. The CDR3 sequence is CSVGGTGNYEQYF. The DNA for the CDR3 is TGCAGCGTTGGAGGAACAGGCAATTACGAGCAGTACTTC.

This clone was seen once. The rearrangement uses TRBV19 and TRBJ1-1, with 10 bases lining up with TRBD1. Germline CDR1 and CDR2: LNHDA and SQIVND (reference sequence). The CDR3 is 15 amino acids. The V gene end was trimmed by 5 bases and the J gene end by 4 bases; junction bases not matched to a gene: 7. This CDR3 reads CASSVGGQGLTEAFF. DNA of the CDR3: TGTGCCAGTAGTGTAGGGGGACAGGGGCTCACTGAAGCTTTCTTT.

This clone was picked up a small number of times. V is TRBV24-1 and J is TRBJ1-2; unclear D gene. The germline CDR1 and CDR2 sequences are KGHDR and SFDVKD. V was cut by 7 bases and J by 2 bases, with 13 bases left in between. The CDR3 consists of 14 residues. The CDR3 coding sequence is TGTGCCACCAGCGAGGAAGGCGGGAACTATGGCTACACCTTC. Encoded protein: CATSEEGGNYGYTF.

This clone was seen once. The chain carries TRBV19 and TRBJ2-7; 8 positions match TRBD2. V lost 7 bases to trimming and J lost 2 bases; unmatched junction nucleotides: 10. Germline-derived CDR1 and CDR2 are LNHDA and SQIVND (reference sequence). This CDR3 is built from 15 residues. The CDR3 here is CASMGTSGATYEQYF. DNA of the CDR3: TGTGCCAGTATGGGAACTAGCGGAGCGACCTACGAGCAGTACTTC.

The rearrangement joins TRBV24-1 to TRBJ2-3, with 8 bases that match TRBD2. The CDR3 consists of 15 residues. Germline loops: CDR1 KGHDR, CDR2 SFDVKD. V was clipped by 3 bases and J by 3 bases; unmatched bases: 4. This CDR3 is CATSDRGGVTDTQYF. The CDR3 DNA reads TGTGCCACCAGTGATCGGGGGGGCGTGACAGATACGCAGTATTTT.

The chain recombines TRBV5-1 with TRBJ2-1, with TRBD2 matching 11 bases. This CDR3 comprises 14 residues. The V gene's germline CDR1 is SGHRS and CDR2 YFSETQ. V dropped 5 bases and J dropped 4; count of bases not matched to a gene: 2. Here the CDR3 reads CASRTSGGYNEQFF. The CDR3 region has the DNA TGCGCCAGCAGAACTAGCGGGGGTTACAATGAGCAGTTCTTC.

The chain employs TRBV24-1 and TRBJ2-2, with TRBD1 matching 8 bases. The germline gives CDR1 KGHDR, CDR2 SFDVKD. The CDR3 length is 13 residues. Germline trimming cut 9 bases from V and 3 bases from J; bases unmatched to any gene: 2. The CDR3 coding sequence is TGTGCCACCGGGGACAGGCACACCGGGGAGCTGTTTTTT. This encodes CATGDRHTGELFF.

The chain employs TRBV3-1 (or the pseudogene TRBV3-2) and TRBJ2-5; 9 bases fit TRBD2. The CDR3 is 18 residues long. With 1 base clipped from V and 1 base from J, the junction kept 10 bases outside the gene matches. Germline lookup yields CDR1 LGHDT and CDR2 YNNKEL (reference sequence). The DNA for the CDR3 is TGTGCCAGCAGCCAAGGACTAGCGGCCACCTTTAGCCAAGAGACCCAGTACTTC. It translates to CASSQGLAATFSQETQYF.